One sample yielded the 14 T cell receptor beta chains listed below, sequenced in a study of cytomegalovirus exposure and HLA in healthy donors. Primers included in the PCR were 60 Vbeta and 13 Jbeta primers. Profiling relied on immunoSEQ multiplex PCR, and the TCRdb table lists in-frame clones only, not all of them. Found here are approximately 170,000 clones, approximately 80% of them singletons; the top ten hold approximately 7%. Sequenced: PBMCs. The receptor source for this set is a middle-aged woman in good health and CMV-seropositive.

Written as DNA, the CDR3 is TGTGCCAGCAGCTTAGAGTCAGGGGGACTTTACGAGCAGTACTTC. Encoded protein: CASSLESGGLYEQYF. The chain uses TRBV7-6 and TRBJ2-7; D may be TRBD1 (7 bases). This CDR3 contains 15 residues. Germline V lookup: CDR1 SGHVS, CDR2 FNYEAQ. Trimming shortened V by 1 base and J by 4 bases, and 14 bases separated the two germline ends.

The chain has TRBV30 and TRBJ1-6; possible D gene TRBD1, 5 bases. CDR3 length equals 14 residues. V lost 2 bases, J lost 10 bases, and 15 bases lay in between. Germline CDR1 GTSNPN, CDR2 SVGIG (reference sequence). The CDR3 loop is CAWSSRGWGSPLHF. CDR3 DNA: TGTGCCTGGAGTTCCCGGGGGTGGGGATCACCCCTCCACTTT.

CDR3 bases: TGTGCCAGCAGCTTGGGCACAGGGTTTCTAAATACGCAGTATTTT. Translating gives CASSLGTGFLNTQYF. The rearrangement links TRBV5-8 to TRBJ2-3; maybe TRBD1 (6 bases). This CDR3 is built from 15 residues. Trimming cost V 0 bases and J 7 bases, with 15 bases left between them. The germline CDR1 and CDR2 sequences are SGHTS and YDEGEE.

The chain combines TRBV30 with TRBJ2-3, with TRBD1 as a possible D gene (5 bases). The CDR3 consists of 12 residues. Germline V gene lookup returns CDR1 GTSNPN and CDR2 SVGIG (reference sequence). Here the CDR3 reads CARGGYTDTQYF. The CDR3 DNA sequence: TGTGCTAGGGGTGGCTACACAGATACGCAGTATTTT.

This clone was observed a few times. CDR3 sequence (DNA): TGCGCCAGCAGCTTGGGGACTCTGAACACTGAAGCTTTCTTT. Its protein is CASSLGTLNTEAFF. The V gene is TRBV5-1, the J gene TRBJ1-1; no reliable D call. The germline gives CDR1 SGHRS, CDR2 YFSETQ. There are 14 residues in the CDR3. The V gene lost 0 bases and the J gene lost 0 bases, with 6 bases spanning the gap.

The chain uses TRBV28 and TRBJ1-2; D possibly corresponds to TRBD1 (6 bases). The CDR3 covers 13 residues. Trimming cost V 8 bases and J 8 bases, with 18 bases left between them. Looked up from germline, CDR1 is MDHEN and CDR2 is SYDVKM. As DNA, the CDR3 is TGTGCCAGCCTCAACTCCAGGGGTCGAGGCTACACCTTC. Translated, it gives CASLNSRGRGYTF.

This clone was recorded only once. This sequence joins TRBV5-5 and TRBJ1-2; 9 bases align to TRBD1. This CDR3 contains 14 residues. The germline V gene has CDR1 SGHKS and CDR2 YYEKEE (reference sequence). With 4 bases clipped from V and 4 bases from J, the junction kept 5 bases outside the gene matches. The CDR3 nucleotides are TGTGCCAGCAGCCCACAGGGGGCGGGCTATGGCTACACCTTC. Its protein product is CASSPQGAGYGYTF.

The DNA for the CDR3 is TGTGCCAGCAGTGAACAGGGGACGGACACCATATATTTT. It yields the protein CASSEQGTDTIYF. The chain employs TRBV2 and TRBJ1-3, with D perhaps TRBD1 (6 bases). CDR1 and CDR2 (germline): SNHLY, FYNNEI. The CDR3 has 13 amino acids. The ends were cut back, 2 bases at V and 8 bases at J, with 10 bases in the middle.

V usage is TRBV19 and J usage is TRBJ1-1; maybe TRBD1 (5 bases). Trimming removed 3 bases at V and 14 bases at J, with 13 bases between. The CDR3 is 11 amino acids. The germline CDR1 and CDR2 sequences are LNHDA and SQIVND (reference sequence). CDR3 sequence: CASSITGGSFF. The CDR3 DNA reads TGTGCCAGTAGTATTACAGGCGGATCATTCTTT.

The gene calls are TRBV9 and TRBJ1-2, with D tentatively TRBD1 (5 bases). The CDR3 runs to 12 residues. The V gene lost 6 bases and the J gene lost 5 bases, with 11 bases spanning the gap. Germline CDR1 and CDR2: SGDLS and YYNGEE. The CDR3 loop is CASMGGIYGYTF. The DNA for the CDR3 is TGTGCCAGCATGGGGGGGATATATGGCTACACCTTC.

About this clone itself: One end of the junction fails to match germline, which may point to a read error. V gene TRBV15 combines with J gene TRBJ2-5; weak D call: TRBD1 (7 bases). The CDR3 length is 13 residues. CDR1 is LNHNV, CDR2 YYDKDF, per germline (reference sequence). CDR3 region: CAAGGPSQGTQYF. For the CDR3, the DNA is TGTGCCGCAGGGGGGCCTTCTCAAGGGACCCAGTACTTC.

The rearrangement joins TRBV30 to TRBJ2-2, with TRBD1 matching 7 bases. Looked up from germline, CDR1 is GTSNPN and CDR2 is SVGIG (reference sequence). This CDR3 has 15 amino acids. V was clipped by 5 bases and J by 0 bases; unmatched bases: 6. The CDR3 loop is CAWAHRGPNTGELFF. The DNA for the CDR3 is TGTGCCTGGGCTCACAGGGGACCGAACACCGGGGAGCTGTTTTTT. The full variable domain, its missing parts supplied by reference TRBV30 and TRBJ2-2, is SQTIHQWPATLVQPVGSPLSLECTVEGTSNPNLYWYRQAAGRGLQLLFYSVGIGQISSEVPQNLSASRPQDRQFILSSKKLLLSDSGFYLCAWAHRGPNTGELFFGEGSRLTVL.

The V gene is TRBV19, the J gene TRBJ2-2; 7 bases fit TRBD1. V lost 2 bases, J lost 4 bases, and 1 base stayed unmatched. This CDR3 contains 14 residues. Per the germline V gene, CDR1 is LNHDA and CDR2 is SQIVND (reference sequence). Here the CDR3 reads CASSIRTGTGELFF. CDR3 nucleotides: TGTGCCAGTAGTATACGGACAGGCACCGGGGAGCTGTTTTTT.

The V call is TRBV19, the J call TRBJ1-2, with D hard to call. Germline V gene sequence: CDR1 LNHDA, CDR2 SQIVND (reference sequence). The V end lost 7 bases, the J end lost 1 base, and 19 bases lay between the germline ends. The CDR3 sequence is 16 residues long. The CDR3 DNA sequence: TGTGCCAGTACCAAGATCGGGAGCAAGGGTAACTATGGCTACACCTTC. Encoded protein: CASTKIGSKGNYGYTF.